The count of the clone carrying this T cell receptor beta chain is one. Its antigen remains unidentified. Trimming cost V 4 bases and J 7 bases, with 17 bases left between them. The CDR3 is made up of 13 amino acids. The germline V gene encodes CDR1 SQVTM and CDR2 ANQGSEA. The sample originates from a study of beta chain features in type 1 diabetes. Study-level findings and limits: Fewer junction insertions and more nucleotide deletions appeared in type 1 diabetes patients. In these data, an HLA type influence on TCRB rearrangement remained unresolved.

Reverse transcribing all isolated RNA meant expressed TCRB transcripts were sequenced. Deep immunoSEQ sequencing covered naive, central memory and regulatory T cell samples. TCRdb's copy holds only in-frame clones and misses some; the assay was immunoSEQ multiplex PCR. The data contain roughly 450,000 clones, approximately 10% of them singletons. Sequences were obtained from naive CD4+ T cells from blood. This sequence was found in a woman aged 18-30 years in good health. The chain couples TRBV29-1 to TRBJ2-7, with D perhaps assigned TRBD1 or TRBD2 (5 bases each). The chain's CDR3 is CSVAVRGQGEQYF. For the CDR3, the DNA is TGCAGCGTTGCCGTACGGGGCCAAGGGGAGCAGTACTTC.